Below, 3 T cell receptor beta chains from the same sample are listed, as sequenced in a study of molecular identifiers for immune sequencing clone quantification. TCRdb independently ran MiXCR on the PCR reads; one entry per CDR3 protein. The repertoire holds 300,000 to 400,000 distinct CDR3 sequences, with 24% as singletons. The sequenced sample consisted of naive CD8+ T cells from blood, with Jurkat cell RNA spiked in. Subset denoted: FACS-sorted CD8+CD4-CCR7+CD45RA+ naive T cells. The receptors stem from a human donor in good health. Some libraries in this study had Jurkat cell RNA spiked in.

This clonotype appeared many times. This rearrangement joins TRBV7-9 to TRBJ1-5; 9 bases are shared with TRBD1. The germline gives CDR1 SEHNR, CDR2 FQNEAQ (reference sequence). With 6 bases clipped from V and 0 bases from J, the junction kept 9 bases outside the gene matches. CDR3 size: 17 residues. This chain's CDR3 is CASSNAGTGYSNQPQHF. The DNA of the CDR3 is TGTGCCAGCAGTAACGCCGGGACAGGGTATAGCAATCAGCCCCAGCATTTT.

As concerns this clonotype: Lacking the conserved final phenylalanine or tryptophan, this CDR3 likely reflects a read error. No DNA is shown, since the ends of the CDR3 on it are uncertain; the CDR3 is the one TCRdb lists. This chain links TRBV7-6 with TRBJ2-2. Per the germline V gene, CDR1 is SGHVS and CDR2 is FNYEAQ. Including both end residues, the CDR3 is 13 amino acids long. This CDR3 reads CASSLDPAGELLV.

This clonotype was counted a few times. The V gene is TRBV2, the J gene TRBJ2-7; 8 nucleotides line up with TRBD1. The CDR3 loop spans 13 amino acids. The V segment lost 1 base and the J segment 13 bases; nucleotides outside the gene matches: 9. Germline CDR1 reads SNHLY; CDR2 reads FYNNEI. The CDR3 DNA reads TGTGCCAGCAGTGAAGGAGGGACAGGCGGCACTTACTTC. Protein sequence: CASSEGGTGGTYF.